The present T cell receptor (beta chain) was sequenced within a study of blood T cell repertoires in COVID-19. In germline, CDR1 is SGHTA, CDR2 FQGTGA. Deletions cut 5 bases from V and 4 bases from J, with 11 bases between. This CDR3 contains 13 residues. Assay: immunoSEQ multiplex PCR; the TCRdb copy retains only in-frame clones and omits some. The data show tens of thousands of clones, around 86% seen once. This sequence originates from a human donor in a cohort sampled during active COVID-19. The chain carries TRBV7-3 and TRBJ1-2; D possibly corresponds to TRBD1 (5 bases). What was sequenced was peripheral blood. The CDR3 spells CASSPDSTYGYTF. The CDR3 DNA reads as TGTGCCAGCAGCCCCGACAGCACCTATGGCTACACCTTC.